The sequence of this T cell receptor (beta chain) was determined in a study of CD8 T cells in Susac syndrome. This clonotype has only one observation. Roughly 0.45 to 1 ug RNA was reverse transcribed with random hexamers. TCRdb ran MiXCR on the immunoSEQ multiplex PCR reads and lists one entry per CDR3 protein. Counted here are about 110,000 distinct CDR3 sequences, 90% to 96% occurring once; the ten biggest clones make up more than 0.08%. TCR beta from blood CD8+ and CD4+ T cells was sequenced. Both CD4+ and CD8+ T cells were negatively isolated, and TEMRA cells underwent FACS enrichment. The CDR3 runs 18 residues. V was pared by 6 bases and J by 0 bases, with 18 bases between. Germline CDR1 is SEHNR and CDR2 is FQNEAQ (reference sequence).

V usage is TRBV7-9 and J usage is TRBJ2-6; D perhaps matches TRBD2 (6 bases). This clonotype was sampled from a human donor in good health. The sequenced sample consisted of CD4+ T cells from PBMCs. CDR3 protein: CASRGEWGLSSGANVLTF. Here the CDR3 DNA reads TGTGCCAGCAGAGGCGAGTGGGGACTTTCCTCTGGGGCCAACGTCCTGACTTTC. Combining the CDR3 with reference TRBV7-9 and TRBJ2-6 gives the whole variable domain DTGVSQNPRHKITKRGQNVTFRCDPISEHNRLYWYRQTLGQGPEFLTYFQNEAQLEKSRLLSDRFSAERPKGSFSTLEIQRTEQGDSAMYLCASRGEWGLSSGANVLTFGAGSRLTVL.